A single sample gave rise to the 32 T cell receptor beta chains below, sequenced in a study of T cells expressing NK-cell markers. TCRdb re-called the 5' RACE reads and shows each CDR3 protein once, DNA omitted. Its table records about 460,000 distinct CDR3 sequences. The sequenced material came from blood T cells: a sorted CD56 or NKG2C T cell subset, CD4+ or CD8+ T cells, or bulk PBMC T cells (not recorded which). These receptors came from a woman aged 45 to 65 in good health.

V usage is TRBV12-3 or TRBV12-4 and J usage is TRBJ1-1. There are 13 residues in the CDR3. The CDR3 sequence: CASSNLPGDEAFF.

This clonotype is identified as medium-sized from frequency. The genes are TRBV5-1 and TRBJ2-1; TCRdb's D call, TRBD2, is unchecked because there is no DNA. Germline V lookup: CDR1 SGHRS, CDR2 YFSETQ. This CDR3 spans 13 amino acids. The CDR3 loop is CASSSAGGNEQFF.

The chain joins TRBV7-2 to TRBJ2-1; the D call from TCRdb, TRBD1, cannot be confirmed without DNA. The CDR3 is made up of 11 amino acids. Germline CDR1 reads SGHTA; CDR2 reads FQGNSA. CDR3 loop: CASSGTLEQFF.

The chain is built from TRBV20-1 and TRBJ2-3; lacking DNA, the TRBD1 call made by TCRdb goes unchecked. The CDR3 totals 16 residues. Germline loops: CDR1 DFQATT, CDR2 SNEGSKA (reference sequence). CDR3 protein: CSARGQTGPEADTQYF.

The chain couples TRBV7-3 to TRBJ2-3; TCRdb selects TRBD2, and the lack of DNA leaves this call unchecked. The CDR3 is 16 residues long. Germline V CDR1 and CDR2: SGHTA, FQGTGA. CDR3 in amino acids: CASSSLGGNIPDTQYF. Based on the CDR3 plus reference TRBV7-3 and TRBJ2-3, the full variable domain is GAGVSQTPSNKVTEKGKYVELRCDPISGHTALYWYRQSLGQGPEFLIYFQGTGAADDSGLPNDRFFAVRPEGSVSTLKIQRTERGDSAVYLCASSSLGGNIPDTQYFGPGTRLTVL.

The V gene is TRBV5-1, the J gene TRBJ1-1; TCRdb designates TRBD1, a call that cannot be tested without DNA. The CDR3 has 17 amino acids. Germline loops: CDR1 SGHRS, CDR2 YFSETQ. CDR3: CASSPKYFRGRRNEAFF.

The V and J genes are TRBV2 and TRBJ2-1; absent DNA, TCRdb's TRBD1 call cannot be checked. CDR1 is SNHLY, CDR2 FYNNEI, per germline. CDR3 length equals 16 residues. The CDR3 protein is CASSGGTGGFYNEQFF.

The chain has TRBV12-3 or TRBV12-4 and TRBJ1-2. The CDR3 totals 13 residues. The chain's CDR3 is CASSLIKSYGYTF.

The J gene is TRBJ2-5, the V gene TRBV6-1; the TRBD2 assignment by TCRdb is unverifiable without DNA. This CDR3 contains 14 residues. Per the germline V gene, CDR1 is MNHNS and CDR2 is SASEGT. CDR3 region: CASSVGLGPETQYF.

This chain connects TRBV5-1 to TRBJ2-5; TCRdb proposes TRBD2, but this gene call is untestable without DNA. The CDR3 spans 14 residues. Germline CDR1 SGHRS, CDR2 YFSETQ. CDR3 amino acids: CASRNTGTTETQYF.

V is TRBV18 and J is TRBJ2-3; there is no DNA to check the TCRdb D call of TRBD1. The CDR3 length is 16 residues. Per the germline V gene, CDR1 is KGHSH and CDR2 is LQKENI. This chain's CDR3 is CASSPRAGGFTDTQYF.

The chain couples TRBV24-1 to TRBJ2-1; TCRdb's D call of TRBD2 is untestable without DNA. The CDR3 is 17 amino acids. Germline V gene lookup returns CDR1 KGHDR and CDR2 SFDVKD. CDR3 amino acids: CATSDPGTSASYNEQFF.

Here the CDR3 reads CASHLAGAGTGELFF. V usage is TRBV7-3 and J usage is TRBJ2-2; as DNA is missing, the TRBD1 call by TCRdb cannot be tested. The CDR3 extends over 15 amino acids. CDR1 SGHTA and CDR2 FQGTGA come from the germline V gene.

The CDR3: CASSEGLAVHPRSGELFF. This rearrangement joins TRBV5-1 to TRBJ2-2; TCRdb's D call of TRBD2 is untestable without DNA. This CDR3 comprises 18 residues. Germline V gene sequence: CDR1 SGHRS, CDR2 YFSETQ.

The V gene is TRBV7-9, the J gene TRBJ1-5; there is no DNA to check the TCRdb D call of TRBD1. The germline V gene has CDR1 SEHNR and CDR2 FQNEAQ (reference sequence). The CDR3 consists of 17 residues. The CDR3: CASSLGTGTYSNQPQHF. Based on the CDR3 plus reference TRBV7-9 and TRBJ1-5, the full variable domain is DTGVSQNPRHKITKRGQNVTFRCDPISEHNRLYWYRQTLGQGPEFLTYFQNEAQLEKSRLLSDRFSAERPKGSFSTLEIQRTEQGDSAMYLCASSLGTGTYSNQPQHFGDGTRLSIL.

This chain links TRBV7-8 with TRBJ1-1; TCRdb proposes TRBD1, but this gene call is untestable without DNA. CDR1 is SGHVS and CDR2 is FQNEAQ in the germline V gene. The CDR3 consists of 13 residues. The CDR3 sequence: CASSVRENTEAFF.

This rearrangement joins TRBV5-4 to TRBJ2-2. Germline CDR1 is SGHNT and CDR2 is YYREEE (reference sequence). This CDR3 has 14 amino acids. The CDR3 spells CASSRAQAGGELFF.

The CDR3 loop reads CSARGTGVPRYNEQFF. V gene TRBV20-1 combines with J gene TRBJ2-1; TCRdb proposes TRBD2, but this gene call is untestable without DNA. The CDR3 has 16 residues. Looked up from germline, CDR1 is DFQATT and CDR2 is SNEGSKA (reference sequence).

The chain employs TRBV2 and TRBJ2-2; TCRdb indicates TRBD2, and absent DNA this call remains unverified. The CDR3 sequence is 15 residues long. CDR1 is SNHLY and CDR2 is FYNNEI in the germline V gene. The chain's CDR3 is CASHGLAGVGGELFF.

This chain's CDR3 is CASSLGPTGTSGNTIYF. The chain couples TRBV7-2 to TRBJ1-3; the D call of TRBD1 rests on TCRdb alone, since no DNA is present to check it. The CDR3 length is 17 residues. CDR1 is SGHTA and CDR2 is FQGNSA in the germline V gene.

This chain connects TRBV20-1 to TRBJ2-6. The V gene's germline CDR1 is DFQATT and CDR2 SNEGSKA (reference sequence). The CDR3 is made up of 17 amino acids. The CDR3 is CSARDSRARAGANVLTF.

This chain connects TRBV10-2 to TRBJ2-3. The CDR3 spans 13 residues. Germline values: CDR1 WSHSY, CDR2 SAAADI. The CDR3 spells CASRSLDTDTQYF.

The chain is built from TRBV5-5 and TRBJ2-2; the TRBD2 assignment by TCRdb is unverifiable without DNA. CDR1 is SGHKS, CDR2 YYEKEE, per germline (reference sequence). CDR3 length: 17 residues. CDR3 region: CASSLHRLAGTTGELFF.

The rearrangement links TRBV7-2 to TRBJ2-1; TCRdb picks TRBD1, but there is no DNA to check that call. This CDR3 is 14 amino acids long. Germline V gene lookup returns CDR1 SGHTA and CDR2 FQGNSA. This CDR3 is CASSLELGENEQFF.

CDR3 in amino acids: CASSITTYNTEAFF. The rearrangement uses TRBV19 and TRBJ1-1. Per germline, CDR1 LNHDA and CDR2 SQIVND (reference sequence). The length of the CDR3 is 14 residues.

The chain is built from TRBV9 and TRBJ2-1; the TRBD2 assignment by TCRdb is unverifiable without DNA. Germline lookup yields CDR1 SGDLS and CDR2 YYNGEE. The CDR3 has 20 residues. The CDR3 here is CASSEGTSGSISSVYNEQFF.

V is TRBV29-1 and J is TRBJ2-3; TCRdb lists TRBD2, though no DNA is available to test this call. The CDR3 consists of 16 residues. Germline V gene data show CDR1 as SQVTM and CDR2 as ANQGSEA. The CDR3 spells CSVGGVAGEGTDTQYF.

The chain uses TRBV3-1 and TRBJ1-2; the TRBD1 assignment by TCRdb is unverifiable without DNA. Germline V lookup: CDR1 LGHDT, CDR2 YNNKEL (reference sequence). This CDR3 contains 15 residues. The CDR3 region is CASSPRDRGGYGHTF.

This chain connects TRBV9 to TRBJ2-5. Germline V CDR1 and CDR2: SGDLS, YYNGEE. The CDR3 covers 16 residues. CDR3 residues: CASSVAVSSAQETQYF.

V is TRBV5-1 and J is TRBJ2-3; TCRdb proposes TRBD2, but this gene call is untestable without DNA. The CDR3 is 17 residues long. From germline, CDR1 is SGHRS and CDR2 YFSETQ. CDR3 sequence: CASSLGSSGIITDTQYF.

The chain joins TRBV7-9 to TRBJ2-5; the TCRdb call, TRBD2, lacks DNA for checking. The CDR3 loop spans 14 amino acids. The germline CDR1 and CDR2 sequences are SEHNR and FQNEAQ (reference sequence). CDR3 sequence: CASSYGSPEETQYF.

The chain joins TRBV15 to TRBJ2-1; TCRdb outputs TRBD2, but without DNA this stays unchecked. Germline CDR1 LNHNV, CDR2 YYDKDF (reference sequence). The CDR3 extends over 19 amino acids. CDR3 protein: CATSRDPTSGRRSYNEQFF.